The 32 T cell receptor beta chains below all came from one sample that was sequenced in a study of human T cells and chemical hapten exposure. As to time point: patch test 2, 6 weeks after DPC sensitization. Treatment specified: therapeutic diphenylcyclopropenone sensitization with weekly scalp DPC. Using its own MiXCR run on the RACE reads, TCRdb lists one record per CDR3 protein. The sample lists 96,000 or so distinct CDR3 sequences; around 9.3% were seen once. The sequencing used whole blood, collected in connection with sensitization to the hapten diphenylcyclopropenone (DPC). The receptors stem from a woman aged 35 to 49 with alopecia areata. Some clones in this sample may be carry-over from other donors' samples.

In its sample, this clonotype is large. The chain carries TRBV6-4 and TRBJ2-2; TRBD1 agrees at 8 bases. Germline assignment: CDR1 MRHNA and CDR2 SNTAGT. This CDR3 has 15 amino acids. V shed 2 bases, J shed 3 bases, and the junction held 2 bases outside the gene matches. The CDR3 DNA follows: TGTGCCAGCAGTGACCTGGACAGGGACACCGGGGAGCTGTTTTTT. As protein: CASSDLDRDTGELFF.

About this clonotype itself: Germline and junction disagree at one end, which may indicate a read error. The J gene is TRBJ2-2, the V gene TRBV20-1, with 15 bases identical to TRBD2. This CDR3 is built from 16 residues. Germline-derived CDR1 and CDR2 are DFQATT and SNEGSKA (reference sequence). This CDR3 reads CSASPQGLAGGGEPFF. The CDR3 bases are TGCAGTGCTAGCCCCCAGGGACTAGCGGGAGGCGGGGAGCCGTTTTTT.

In this sample, this clonotype turned up many times. V is TRBV12-3 or TRBV12-4 and J is TRBJ2-1, with D hard to call. This CDR3 comprises 12 residues. V lost 6 bases, J lost 10 bases, and 13 bases lay in between. The CDR3 loop is CASRSEGPEQFF. CDR3 DNA: TGTGCCAGCAGATCCGAAGGACCCGAGCAGTTCTTC.

This clonotype was picked up many times. The chain is built from TRBV21-1 and TRBJ2-1. TRBV21-1 is designated a pseudogene. The CDR3 runs 13 residues. Written as DNA, the CDR3 is TGTGCCAGCACGGCCGAAGATTACAATGAGCAGTTCTTC. Protein product: CASTAEDYNEQFF.

This clonotype was seen ten or more times. The chain couples TRBV5-1 to TRBJ2-2; 12 bases fit TRBD1. This CDR3 has 17 amino acids. Germline-derived CDR1 and CDR2 are SGHRS and YFSETQ. V was pared by 4 bases and J by 6 bases, with 10 bases of the junction left unmatched. The CDR3 region has the DNA TGCGCCAGCAGCCAGCTTCGGGGACAGGGGGCGTCCGGGGAGCTGTTTTTT. It encodes CASSQLRGQGASGELFF.

This clonotype was detected a few times. The gene calls are TRBV3-1 and TRBJ2-2, with D possibly matching TRBD2 (5 bases). Between the trimmed V and J ends, which lost 1 base and 2 bases, there was a span of 11 bases. Germline loops: CDR1 LGHDT, CDR2 YNNKEL (reference sequence). The CDR3 is made up of 16 amino acids. CDR3 bases: TGTGCCAGCAGCCAAGGCCGCGGGCCTAACACCGGGGAGCTGTTTTTT. Translating gives CASSQGRGPNTGELFF.

This clonotype occurred many times. The chain links TRBV19 to TRBJ2-4; D is unresolved. Trimming pared 3 bases from V and 0 bases from J, leaving 12 bases between. Germline loops: CDR1 LNHDA, CDR2 SQIVND (reference sequence). CDR3 length: 16 amino acids. For the CDR3, the DNA is TGTGCCAGTAGTATCCCGGCAGGCGAAGCCAAAAACATTCAGTACTTC. The encoded protein is CASSIPAGEAKNIQYF.

This clonotype was detected ten times or more. The rearrangement uses TRBV11-1 and TRBJ2-7; 14 bases are a match to TRBD2. V trimming: 6 bases; J trimming: 5 bases; junction bases outside the gene matches: 3. CDR3 length equals 14 residues. CDR1 and CDR2 from the germline V gene are SGHAT and FQDESV (reference sequence). The CDR3 here is CASRRGLAGDEQYF. The CDR3 DNA follows: TGTGCCAGCAGGAGGGGACTAGCGGGAGACGAGCAGTACTTC.

The J gene is TRBJ1-5, the V gene TRBV23-1, with D maybe TRBD1 (6 bases). TRBV23-1 is sorted into the ORF group, with uncertain function. Trimming took 3 bases from V and 2 from J, leaving 23 bases between them. CDR3 length equals 19 residues. The CDR3 here is CASSQRGGFQPSRNQPQHF. Here the CDR3 DNA reads TGCGCCAGCAGTCAGAGGGGGGGTTTCCAACCCTCCCGCAATCAGCCCCAGCATTTT.

At least ten counts were recorded for this clonotype. The rearrangement joins TRBV4-2 to TRBJ2-1; a weak D match, TRBD2 (6 bases). Looked up from germline, CDR1 is LGHNA and CDR2 is YNFKEQ. The CDR3 contains 14 residues. Trimming stripped 4 bases from V and 8 bases from J, with 15 bases between. This CDR3 is CASSPSAGPDEQFF. The CDR3 DNA is TGTGCCAGCAGCCCATCTGCGGGGCCTGATGAGCAGTTCTTC.

A few counts support this clonotype. This chain uses TRBV28 with TRBJ1-4; possibly TRBD1 for D (5 bases). Germline-derived CDR1 and CDR2 are MDHEN and SYDVKM. The V end was cut by 5 bases, the J end by 12 bases, with 10 bases between. The CDR3 is made up of 11 amino acids. Here the CDR3 reads CASSLGRELFF. Here the CDR3 DNA reads TGTGCCAGCAGTCTGGGACGCGAACTGTTTTTT.

The chain couples TRBV9 to TRBJ2-1, with D possibly TRBD1 on 5 matching bases. Deletions cut 1 base from V and 3 bases from J, with 14 bases between. This CDR3 contains 16 residues. Germline CDR1 SGDLS, CDR2 YYNGEE. The CDR3 nucleotides read TGTGCCAGCAGCGTACTAAAGGGGCGAAACTACAATGAGCAGTTCTTC. It codes for CASSVLKGRNYNEQFF.

This clonotype was counted between two and nine times. J is TRBJ2-3 and V is TRBV20-1; D call uncertain. The CDR3 length is 13 residues. V was clipped by 3 bases and J by 2 bases, with 9 bases between them. CDR1 and CDR2 (germline): DFQATT, SNEGSKA (reference sequence). The CDR3 bases are TGCAGTGCTAGTCAAGATATCACAGATACGCAGTATTTT. Protein sequence: CSASQDITDTQYF.

The rearrangement uses TRBV28 and TRBJ2-1; maybe TRBD2 (6 bases). Trimming left V 6 bases short and J 7 bases short, with 19 bases between. The V gene's germline CDR1 is MDHEN and CDR2 SYDVKM. This CDR3 region has 15 residues. The CDR3: CASRPDGGPDNEQFF. The CDR3, as DNA: TGTGCCAGCAGACCTGACGGAGGGCCGGATAATGAGCAGTTCTTC.

This clonotype has ten or more counts. This sequence joins TRBV4-3 and TRBJ2-2, with 10 bases fitting TRBD2. After removal of 0 bases from V and 4 bases from J, the junction contained 17 bases not matched to a gene. This CDR3 contains 21 residues. The germline V gene encodes CDR1 LGHNA and CDR2 YSLEER. The CDR3 protein is CASSQDSLAGAFVLATGELFF. CDR3 DNA sequence: TGCGCCAGCAGCCAAGATTCCCTAGCGGGAGCTTTCGTATTAGCCACCGGGGAGCTGTTTTTT.

The V call is TRBV29-1, the J call TRBJ2-3, with 11 nucleotides matching TRBD2. The CDR3 runs 15 residues. Germline V gives CDR1 SQVTM, CDR2 ANQGSEA. The V and J ends lost 2 bases and 8 bases, in that order; junction bases with no gene match: 9. CDR3 loop: CSVEPGTSGWSTQYF. The CDR3 DNA is TGCAGCGTTGAACCGGGGACTAGCGGATGGAGTACGCAGTATTTT.

This clonotype occurred many times. The chain is built from TRBV28 and TRBJ1-4, with D possibly TRBD1 on 5 matching bases. The CDR3 sequence is 14 residues long. CDR1 MDHEN and CDR2 SYDVKM come from the germline V gene. V was trimmed by 5 bases and J by 7 bases, leaving 14 bases between them. Here the CDR3 reads CASSQSGTVEKLFF. CDR3 sequence (DNA): TGTGCCAGCAGTCAATCGGGGACCGTTGAAAAACTGTTTTTT.

The V call is TRBV20-1, the J call TRBJ2-3; 7 bases map to TRBD1. V shed 5 bases and J 5 bases; nucleotides not matched to a gene: 13. CDR1 DFQATT and CDR2 SNEGSKA come from the germline V gene (reference sequence). The CDR3 extends over 15 amino acids. Here the CDR3 DNA reads TGCAGTGCTGGACTTAGACAGGGAAGGCGAGATACGCAGTATTTT. Translating it yields CSAGLRQGRRDTQYF.

The rearrangement uses TRBV27 and TRBJ2-5; 7 bases are a match to TRBD2. The V and J ends lost 6 bases and 2 bases, in that order; junction bases with no gene match: 6. The germline gives CDR1 MNHEY, CDR2 SMNVEV (reference sequence). The CDR3 runs 14 residues. The CDR3 spells CASRRTSLQETQYF. CDR3 nucleotides: TGTGCCAGCAGGAGGACTAGTTTACAAGAGACCCAGTACTTC.

A few counts support this clonotype. V gene TRBV11-2 combines with J gene TRBJ2-3; a possible D gene is TRBD2 (5 bases). The length of the CDR3 is 14 residues. Germline V gives CDR1 SGHAT, CDR2 FQNNGV. Trimming stripped 4 bases from V and 6 bases from J, with 14 bases between. CDR3: CASSSRRTEDTQYF. The CDR3 DNA reads TGTGCCAGCAGCTCCCGTAGGACTGAGGATACGCAGTATTTT.

CDR3 loop: CASSAVRSEQYF. CDR3 bases: TGTGCCAGCAGCGCCGTTCGAAGTGAGCAGTACTTC. The chain couples TRBV28 to TRBJ2-7; D gene uncertain. The germline V gene has CDR1 MDHEN and CDR2 SYDVKM. V was pared by 6 bases and J by 7 bases, with 13 bases between. The CDR3 runs to 12 residues.

The chain recombines TRBV9 with TRBJ2-1; D tentatively reads TRBD1 or TRBD2 (7 bases each). The germline V gene encodes CDR1 SGDLS and CDR2 YYNGEE. The germline V and J ends were trimmed by 0 bases and 3 bases, with 13 bases remaining between them. This CDR3 contains 16 residues. The CDR3 region is CASSVVGGGHYNEQFF. The CDR3 nucleotides are TGTGCCAGCAGCGTAGTGGGAGGGGGCCACTACAATGAGCAGTTCTTC.

The chain is built from TRBV11-2 and TRBJ2-1; D is possibly TRBD2 (5 bases). V was clipped by 8 bases and J by 2 bases, with 19 bases between them. The CDR3 contains 16 residues. Per the germline V gene, CDR1 is SGHAT and CDR2 is FQNNGV. CDR3 protein: CASVPNLGVPYNEQFF. In DNA, the CDR3 is TGTGCCAGCGTACCTAACTTGGGAGTACCCTACAATGAGCAGTTCTTC.

This clonotype came up many times. V is TRBV7-8 and J is TRBJ2-1; 8 bases fit TRBD2. CDR1 SGHVS and CDR2 FQNEAQ come from the germline V gene. This CDR3 is 16 amino acids long. V dropped 5 bases and J dropped 12; count of bases not matched to a gene: 18. CDR3 region: CASSRESGSFLIGQFF. The CDR3 DNA reads TGTGCCAGCAGCCGAGAAAGCGGGAGTTTTCTTATCGGGCAGTTCTTC.

This clonotype was observed a handful of times. The chain combines TRBV12-3 or TRBV12-4 with TRBJ2-7; 11 nucleotides line up with TRBD1. Germline trimming cut 5 bases from V and 6 bases from J; bases unmatched to any gene: 9. This CDR3 has 15 amino acids. The CDR3 here is CASSRDRDRGGEQYF. The CDR3 DNA reads as TGTGCCAGCAGTCGCGACCGGGACAGGGGGGGCGAGCAGTACTTC.

This clonotype was detected ten times or more. This sequence joins TRBV7-2 and TRBJ2-1; 7 bases map to TRBD2. The CDR3 runs 12 residues. Germline V gene lookup returns CDR1 SGHTA and CDR2 FQGNSA. V lost 5 bases, J lost 12 bases, and 7 bases stayed unmatched. The chain's CDR3 is CASSPDREVQFF. The CDR3 DNA sequence: TGTGCCAGCAGCCCAGACCGGGAGGTGCAGTTCTTC.

This clonotype has a handful of counts. The genes are TRBV7-3 and TRBJ2-2; 10 bases match TRBD2. The CDR3 is 14 residues long. Germline-derived CDR1 and CDR2 are SGHTA and FQGTGA. V shed 6 bases, J shed 5 bases, and the junction held 3 bases outside the gene matches. The CDR3 DNA sequence: TGTGCCAGCAGGGCTAGCGGGAGAACCGGGGAGCTGTTTTTT. Amino acids: CASRASGRTGELFF.

The chain combines TRBV12-3 or TRBV12-4 with TRBJ1-1; D is perhaps TRBD1 (5 bases). Trimming shortened V by 6 bases and J by 6 bases, and 17 bases separated the two germline ends. There are 14 residues in the CDR3. The CDR3 is CASRPTPGQAEAFF. CDR3 sequence (DNA): TGTGCCAGCAGACCCACCCCCGGACAAGCTGAAGCTTTCTTT.

Ten or more counts support this clonotype. The chain links TRBV28 to TRBJ2-2; possibly TRBD1 for D (6 bases). The germline V gene encodes CDR1 MDHEN and CDR2 SYDVKM. The ends were cut back, 4 bases at V and 1 base at J, with 7 bases in the middle. The CDR3 is made up of 14 amino acids. CDR3 nucleotide sequence: TGTGCCAGCAGTTGGGGACAGAACACCGGGGAGCTGTTTTTT. It translates to CASSWGQNTGELFF. The full variable domain, with the rest looked up from reference TRBV28 and TRBJ2-2, is DVKVTQSSRYLVKRTGEKVFLECVQDMDHENMFWYRQDPGLGLRLIYFSYDVKMKEKGDIPEGYSVSREKKERFSLILESASTNQTSMYLCASSWGQNTGELFFGEGSRLTVL.

This clonotype occurred a few times. At one boundary the junction diverges from the germline segment, which might be a read error. The chain employs TRBV7-6 and TRBJ1-5, with D uncertain. The CDR3 is made up of 14 amino acids. CDR1 and CDR2 (germline): SGHVS, FNYEAQ. This chain's CDR3 is CANSLEAVNQPQHF. CDR3 nucleotides: TGTGCCAACAGCTTAGAAGCAGTCAATCAGCCCCAGCATTTT.

This clonotype was observed at least ten times. This chain joins TRBV20-1 and TRBJ2-2; a weak D match, TRBD2 (6 bases). Deletions cut 5 bases from V and 0 bases from J, with 10 bases between. Germline CDR1 is DFQATT and CDR2 is SNEGSKA (reference sequence). The CDR3 runs 14 residues. The CDR3 loop is CSALGGPNTGELFF. CDR3 coding DNA: TGCAGTGCTCTGGGAGGCCCGAACACCGGGGAGCTGTTTTTT.

This clonotype was detected only a few times. The chain links TRBV28 to TRBJ2-5; 9 nucleotides align to TRBD1. Germline CDR1 MDHEN, CDR2 SYDVKM. The CDR3 length is 16 residues. The V and J ends lost 5 bases and 2 bases, in that order; junction bases with no gene match: 9. The CDR3 coding sequence is TGTGCCAGCAGTCCATTCGGGACAGGGAATCAAGAGACCCAGTACTTC. This sequence encodes CASSPFGTGNQETQYF.